This note documents a single T cell receptor beta chain sequence. Its antigen is unidentified. CDR3 length equals 15 residues. Germline CDR1 reads SGHDT; CDR2 reads YYEEEE. Between the trimmed V and J ends, which lost 4 bases and 1 base, there was a span of 15 bases. The data belong to a study of cytomegalovirus exposure and HLA in healthy donors. Study as a whole: A prior study identified some 100 million unique TCR beta sequences from about 200 million T cells. Around four fifths of 398 genotyped donors fell in the Caucasian-associated ancestry cluster.

PCR used 60 Vbeta primers and 13 Jbeta primers. Assay used: immunoSEQ multiplex PCR; TCRdb lists only in-frame clones, some missing. The sample has roughly 200,000 clones; over 70% are singletons. Overall study results and limits: Rare TCR sequences dominated, though some public TCRs recurred in many donors. With further analysis later on, most CMV-associated TCR beta chains appeared HLA-restricted.

Material: PBMCs. This TCR was recovered from a man aged 40-49 years in good health and CMV-seropositive. V usage is TRBV5-6 and J usage is TRBJ2-7, with D possibly being TRBD2 (5 bases). In nucleotides, the CDR3 is TGTGCCAGCAGCACTACCGGGGTCACGTCCTACGAGCAGTACTTC. This sequence encodes CASSTTGVTSYEQYF.